A single sample is the source of the 15 T cell receptor beta chains below, sequenced in a study of CD8 T cells in ankylosing spondylitis. One entry per CDR3 protein results from TCRdb running MiXCR on the 5' RACE reads. The table includes about 340,000 distinct CDR3 sequences, about 15% detected once. Sample: blood, either unsorted or a sorted T cell fraction (not recorded which). These TCRs come from a male donor with ankylosing spondylitis or in good health (not recorded which).

The chain links TRBV20-1 to TRBJ1-5; TRBD1 aligns across 9 bases. The V gene's germline CDR1 is DFQATT and CDR2 SNEGSKA (reference sequence). The CDR3 loop spans 14 amino acids. The ends lost 6 bases at V and 4 bases at J; junction bases unmatched: 7. The chain's CDR3 is CSARGQGMNQPQHF. DNA of the CDR3: TGCAGTGCCAGGGGACAGGGAATGAATCAGCCCCAGCATTTT.

At least ten counts were recorded for this clonotype. CDR3 amino acids: CASSPSQDRSYQETQYF. CDR3 nucleotides: TGCGCCAGCAGCCCCTCCCAGGACAGATCCTACCAAGAGACCCAGTACTTC. This chain links TRBV5-1 with TRBJ2-5, with D possibly matching TRBD1 (6 bases). In germline, CDR1 is SGHRS, CDR2 YFSETQ. V gave up 4 bases and J gave up 0 bases, with 19 bases separating them. CDR3 length: 17 residues.

This clonotype was seen only a few times. The rearrangement uses TRBV12-3 or TRBV12-4 and TRBJ2-7; 7 nucleotides agree with TRBD2. J lost 3 bases, V lost 5 bases, and 19 bases had no gene match. The CDR3 contains 18 residues. The CDR3 DNA reads TGTGCCAGCAGTACCTCCGGGGGAGGGGTAATGGTCTTCTACGAGCAGTACTTC. Translated, it gives CASSTSGGGVMVFYEQYF.

This clonotype was seen a few times. Relative to the germline gene, one junction end is altered; a read error may explain this. V usage is TRBV7-2 and J usage is TRBJ2-2, with 13 bases that match TRBD2. Germline loops: CDR1 SGHTA, CDR2 FQGNSA. The CDR3 sequence is 17 residues long. The CDR3 region has the DNA TGTGCCAGCAGCCTGACTAGCGGGGGGAGGAACGCCGGGGAGCTGTTTTTT. Protein: CASSLTSGGRNAGELFF.

J is TRBJ2-6 and V is TRBV6-1; 8 bases line up with TRBD1. The CDR3 length is 16 residues. Trimming removed 6 bases from V and 1 base from J; junction bases left unmatched: 5. The germline V gene has CDR1 MNHNS and CDR2 SASEGT. CDR3 amino acids: CASRPTGGSGANVLTF. The DNA for the CDR3 is TGTGCCAGCAGGCCTACAGGGGGGTCTGGGGCCAACGTCCTGACTTTC.

The rearrangement joins TRBV6-5 to TRBJ2-1, with 7 bases fitting TRBD2. The germline V gene encodes CDR1 MNHEY and CDR2 SVGAGI. The CDR3 consists of 18 residues. V dropped 5 bases and J dropped 7; count of bases not matched to a gene: 20. Here the CDR3 DNA reads TGTGCCAGCAGTCACCCGTGGGGCGGGAGCCCATGGGAGAATGAGCAGTTCTTC. Its protein product is CASSHPWGGSPWENEQFF.

The rearrangement joins TRBV10-3 to TRBJ2-1; unclear D gene. In germline, CDR1 is ENHRY, CDR2 SYGVKD. Trimming pared 1 base from V and 2 bases from J, leaving 12 bases between. The CDR3 spans 16 residues. CDR3: CAISEFLLDAYNEQFF. The CDR3 DNA reads TGTGCCATCAGTGAGTTTCTCCTGGACGCCTACAATGAGCAGTTCTTC.

V usage is TRBV20-1 and J usage is TRBJ1-1; D is possibly TRBD1 (5 bases). The V end was cut by 0 bases, the J end by 8 bases, with 16 bases between. The CDR3 loop spans 14 amino acids. Germline assignment: CDR1 DFQATT and CDR2 SNEGSKA (reference sequence). CDR3 DNA: TGCAGTGCTAGAGATCATCGGGGGAGTGTGGAAGCTTTCTTT. Encoded protein: CSARDHRGSVEAFF.

This clonotype was recorded many times. This chain links TRBV6-5 with TRBJ1-3; D not certain. CDR1 and CDR2 from the germline V gene are MNHEY and SVGAGI. This CDR3 region has 14 residues. V lost 2 bases to trimming and J lost 4 bases, with 9 bases between them. CDR3 sequence reads: CASSYEGGGNTIYF. In DNA form, the CDR3 reads TGTGCCAGCAGTTACGAGGGAGGCGGAAACACCATATATTTT.

This rearrangement joins TRBV25-1 to TRBJ2-2, with D perhaps TRBD2 (5 bases). Trimming shortened V by 10 bases and J by 5 bases, and 14 bases separated the two germline ends. The CDR3 is 13 amino acids. Germline CDR1 and CDR2: MGHDK and SYGVNS. Written as DNA, the CDR3 is TGTGCCACCTTGGAGGTGGAAACCGGGGAGCTGTTTTTT. Its protein product is CATLEVETGELFF.

The chain uses TRBV7-2 and TRBJ2-1; unclear D gene. The length of the CDR3 is 13 residues. Trimming shortened V by 1 base and J by 9 bases, and 10 bases separated the two germline ends. Germline-derived CDR1 and CDR2 are SGHTA and FQGNSA. CDR3 nucleotide sequence: TGTGCCAGCAGCTTAGTTAAAAGCTTTGAGCAGTTCTTC. It codes for CASSLVKSFEQFF.

This chain uses TRBV6-5 with TRBJ2-7; 8 nucleotides match TRBD2. This CDR3 is built from 14 residues. Germline V gene lookup returns CDR1 MNHEY and CDR2 SVGAGI. Trimming at V came to 2 bases and at J to 4 bases, leaving 4 bases not matched to a gene. The chain's CDR3 is CASSYGPGGYEQYF. The CDR3 DNA reads as TGTGCCAGCAGTTACGGCCCGGGGGGGTACGAGCAGTACTTC.

This chain joins TRBV6-5 and TRBJ1-5, with a possible D match to TRBD1 (5 bases). Trimming stripped 2 bases from V and 5 bases from J, with 10 bases between. CDR1 and CDR2 from the germline V gene are MNHEY and SVGAGI. There are 14 residues in the CDR3. This CDR3 reads CASSYTRGHQPQHF. The CDR3 DNA reads TGTGCCAGCAGTTACACAAGGGGCCATCAGCCCCAGCATTTT.

This clonotype was found a few times. The rearrangement uses TRBV20-1 and TRBJ1-5; D remains unclear. CDR1 and CDR2 from the germline V gene are DFQATT and SNEGSKA (reference sequence). The CDR3 is 14 amino acids. V lost 5 bases and J 4 bases, leaving 15 bases between the germline ends. The CDR3 here is CSAARDLGNQPQHF. DNA of the CDR3: TGCAGTGCTGCAAGAGATCTAGGGAATCAGCCCCAGCATTTT.

This clonotype turned up a few times. The rearrangement joins TRBV12-3 or TRBV12-4 to TRBJ2-7, with D possibly TRBD2 on 5 matching bases. V lost 3 bases to trimming and J lost 5 bases, with 14 bases between them. The CDR3 is 14 amino acids. CDR3: CASSLSGAGDEQYF. As DNA, the CDR3 is TGTGCCAGCAGTTTGAGCGGAGCTGGGGACGAGCAGTACTTC.